This T cell receptor (beta chain) came from a study of PD-L1 blockade in urothelial cancer. Sequencing was performed with immunoSEQ multiplex PCR; in TCRdb, only in-frame clones are kept and a portion is missing. The sample gives some 120,000 clones, roughly 91% of which show up once; approximately 1.7% is in the top ten. Germline V gene data show CDR1 as KGHSH and CDR2 as LQKENI. Losses at the gene ends were 4 bases for V and 5 bases for J; bases not matched to a gene: 10. The CDR3 is 15 residues long. This clone was picked up one time. Time point noted: peripheral blood 6 weeks after treatment start.

This sample comprised PBMCs, obtained around atezolizumab (anti-PD-L1) treatment. V usage is TRBV18 and J usage is TRBJ2-5; TRBD1 aligns across 7 bases. The TCR was taken from a man in his 60s with urothelial cancer. CDR3 protein: CASSRYPGTEETQYF. CDR3 coding DNA: TGTGCCAGCTCACGATACCCCGGGACAGAGGAGACCCAGTACTTC.